These T cell receptor beta chains were read from a single sample in a study of shared clonotypes between healthy human individuals. Method: immunoSEQ multiplex PCR; TCRdb's copy keeps in-frame clones and lacks some. Of approximately 1,000,000 clones in the sample, about four fifths were seen once. Specimen: memory CD4+ T cells from PBMCs. The receptors derive from a man aged 18 to 30 in good health. Some clones in this sample may be carry-over from other donors' samples. CDR3s include the opening cysteine and the closing phenylalanine or tryptophan. A D gene is named only where the DNA matches it firmly. Clone size is shown for a subset of rows, as once, few, many or a class of expanded clone.

-	TRBJ2-1	TRBV11-2	TRBD2	15	TGTGCCAGCAGCCAAAGACTAGCGGAATACAATGAGCAGTTCTTC	CASSQRLAEYNEQFF
-	TRBJ1-2	TRBV7-8	-	14	TGTGCCAGCAGCATAAGGGACTTGGGCTATGGCTACACCTTC	CASSIRDLGYGYTF
few	TRBJ2-6	TRBV28	-	15	TGTGCCAGCAGTTCACAGGGTGGTGGGGCCAACGTCCTGACTTTC	CASSSQGGGANVLTF
-	TRBJ2-1	TRBV9	-	12	TGTGCCAGCAGCGCTAGATTCAGTGAGCAGTTCTTC	CASSARFSEQFF
once	TRBJ1-4	TRBV30	-	11	TGTGCCTGGATGTGGGATGAAAAACTGTTTTTT	CAWMWDEKLFF
few	TRBJ1-2	TRBV30	TRBD1	16	TGTGCCTGGAGTAACTCCTGGGACAGAGCTTTCTATGGCTACACCTTC	CAWSNSWDRAFYGYTF
-	TRBJ1-5	TRBV6-5	-	15	TGTGCCAGCAGTTACTCGAGACAGTCCAATCAGCCCCAGCATTTT	CASSYSRQSNQPQHF
-	TRBJ1-1	TRBV5-5	TRBD1	13	TGTGCCAGCAGCTTGACAGGGGTAACTGAAGCTTTCTTT	CASSLTGVTEAFF
-	TRBJ2-3	TRBV11-2	TRBD2	16	TGTGCCAGCAGCTTAGATCGCGGGGGTGGAACAGATACGCAGTATTTT	CASSLDRGGGTDTQYF
-	TRBJ1-2	TRBV27	-	17	TGTGCCAGCAGTTTAGAATTTGGGGCCCCCCCGGTGAAAGGCTACACCTTC	CASSLEFGAPPVKGYTF
few	TRBJ2-7	TRBV10-1	-	15	TGCGCCAGCAGCCACGGAATGGGGGGCTCTGGGGAGCAGTACTTC	CASSHGMGGSGEQYF
-	TRBJ2-3	TRBV6-1	TRBD2	15	TGTGCCAGCAACCTTGGCGGGAGACTCACAGATACGCAGTATTTT	CASNLGGRLTDTQYF
-	TRBJ1-2	TRBV7-2	TRBD1	14	TGTGCCAGCAGCCCAGGACAGGGTCAGGGAGGCTACACCTTC	CASSPGQGQGGYTF
few	TRBJ2-1	TRBV29-1	TRBD1	16	TGCAGCGTTGAAGGAAGAGGGACAGGGATCAACAATGAGCAGTTCTTC	CSVEGRGTGINNEQFF
-	TRBJ1-1	TRBV7-9	-	13	TGTGCCAGCAGCTTAGAAGGTCACACTGAAGCTTTCTTT	CASSLEGHTEAFF
-	TRBJ1-6	TRBV5-1	TRBD1	17	TGCGCCAGCAGCTTGGAGGGACAGAGGGCATTTAATTCACCCCTCCACTTT	CASSLEGQRAFNSPLHF
-	TRBJ1-1	TRBV25-1	TRBD1	17	TGTGCCAGCAGTGAATTGGGCAGGGGGGAGATGAACACTGAAGCTTTCTTT	CASSELGRGEMNTEAFF
few	TRBJ1-1	TRBV28	-	10	TGTGCCAGCGGCGAGGGCGAAGCTTTCTTT	CASGEGEAFF
-	TRBJ2-1	TRBV6-1	-	15	TGTGCCAGCAGTGAATGGGGTATACGGAGTTATGAGCAGTTCTTC	CASSEWGIRSYEQFF
few	TRBJ2-7	TRBV28	-	12	TGTGCCAGCAGTTCGGGGCTGAGCGAGCAGTACTTC	CASSSGLSEQYF
-	TRBJ1-1	TRBV18	TRBD1	13	TGTGCCAGCTCTCAGGACAGGGACGCTGAAGCTTTCTTT	CASSQDRDAEAFF
-	TRBJ1-3	TRBV5-1	TRBD1	16	TGCGCCAGCAGCCCGGGACAGGCAAACTCTGGAAACACCATATATTTT	CASSPGQANSGNTIYF
-	TRBJ1-1	TRBV5-1	-	16	TGCGCCAGCAGCTCAAATTCACTGGGGGGTGGAACTGAAGCTTTCTTT	CASSSNSLGGGTEAFF
-	TRBJ2-5	TRBV19	TRBD2	16	TGTGCCAGTAGTCCAACCGGGACTAGCGGGAGAAAGACCCAGTACTTC	CASSPTGTSGRKTQYF
-	TRBJ2-2	TRBV21-1	-	17	TGTGCCAGCAGCAGGCGATCCGGGACAGGATACACCGGGGAGCTGTTTTTT	CASSRRSGTGYTGELFF
-	TRBJ2-3	TRBV9	TRBD1	14	TGTGCCAGCAGCCCGGGACAGACGGCAGATACGCAGTATTTT	CASSPGQTADTQYF
once	TRBJ1-5	TRBV2	-	15	TGTGCCAGCAAGAGGGAAGGGGGAACCAATCAGCCCCAGCATTTT	CASKREGGTNQPQHF